The 2 T cell receptor beta chains below were found in one sample sequenced in a study of vaccination and CD4 T cells after COVID-19. TCRdb re-derived calls from the PCR reads in MiXCR, one entry per CDR3 protein. Of roughly 18,000 distinct CDR3 sequences detected, about 59% appear once; the ten largest clones hold approximately 1%. The specimen comprised CD4+ T cells from blood, sampled before SARS-CoV-2 vaccination. The receptor set was obtained from a human donor who had recovered from COVID-19.

The genes are TRBV18 and TRBJ1-1; 7 bases are shared with TRBD1. The CDR3 runs 13 residues. Germline CDR1 and CDR2: KGHSH and LQKENI. V shed 8 bases and J 1 base; nucleotides not matched to a gene: 4. The CDR3 nucleotides read TGTGCCAGCCAGGGACAGAGGAACACTGAAGCTTTCTTT. Encoded protein: CASQGQRNTEAFF.

This clonotype was detected only a few times. V usage is TRBV27 and J usage is TRBJ2-7; 10 nucleotides agree with TRBD1. CDR3 size: 15 residues. Germline V lookup: CDR1 MNHEY, CDR2 SMNVEV (reference sequence). J gave up 4 bases and V 6 bases, and 9 bases lay outside the gene matches. CDR3 bases: TGTGCCAGCAGACTGTCGACAGGGGGCATTTACGAGCAGTACTTC. It is translated as CASRLSTGGIYEQYF.